What follows are 2 T cell receptor beta chains derived from one specimen sequenced in a study of regulatory T cells in long-lasting Graves disease. TCR beta libraries were built with iRepertoire HTBI primers and Arm-PCR of CDR3 regions. One entry per CDR3 protein, called by TCRdb with MiXCR from the multiplex PCR reads. The profile shows under 300,000 distinct CDR3 sequences, 20% to 25% of them singletons. Time point meaning: newly diagnosed GD, antithyroid drugs for less than 3 months. Following extraction of RNA from PBMCs, that RNA was used to make the TCR library. Specimen: peripheral blood mononuclear cells (PBMCs), collected at new diagnosis, from a patient treated with antithyroid drugs. The receptors were sampled from a female donor with Graves disease.

This clonotype showed up many times. CDR3: CASSRGGRGDEQYF. CDR3 sequence (DNA): TGTGCCAGCAGCCGCGGGGGACGAGGGGACGAGCAGTACTTC. The V and J genes are TRBV5-5 and TRBJ2-7, with 7 nucleotides matching TRBD2. Germline assignment: CDR1 SGHKS and CDR2 YYEKEE (reference sequence). After removal of 4 bases from V and 5 bases from J, the junction contained 9 bases not matched to a gene. The CDR3 covers 14 residues.

Ten or more counts support this clonotype. The chain recombines TRBV20-1 with TRBJ1-1, with D tentatively TRBD1 (5 bases). The germline gives CDR1 DFQATT, CDR2 SNEGSKA (reference sequence). V was clipped by 4 bases and J by 5 bases, with 20 bases between them. The CDR3 is 15 residues long. CDR3 sequence (DNA): TGCAGTGCTAAGAAAGATCGGGGGAGAAGGACTGAAGCTTTCTTT. The encoded protein is CSAKKDRGRRTEAFF.